This section outlines one T cell receptor (beta chain) sequence together with its context. This clone was seen a handful of times. Its antigen has not been determined. Per-nucleotide qualities are absent, and no much larger clonotype sits a single base away. The germline ends are 16 bases apart after V is trimmed by 7 bases and J by 4 bases. The germline V gene gives CDR1 as MNHEY and CDR2 as SVGAGI. The CDR3 runs 15 residues from the cysteine to the phenylalanine. Kept here is only the CDR3 DNA, which spans 45 bases and is read in frame from base 1. The cohort comprised around 700 healthy bone marrow donors. All cohort members were sampled while nominally healthy, although unrecorded immune exposures were likely present. The donor tested CMV seronegative, placing the donor among the 300 to 400 seronegative members of the cohort. A peripheral blood sample was provided by each donor, and peripheral blood mononuclear cells were used for TCR beta sequencing. Genomic DNA extraction from the blood cell samples was performed with the Qiagen DNeasy Blood Extraction Kit.

The sample belongs to a study of cytomegalovirus exposure and HLA in healthy donors (dated by TCRdb to 2016 to 2017). For the study in its entirety: An earlier analysis of several hundred of the donors reported 250 to 350 Gb of sequence data and some 120 million unique TCR beta sequences from about 180 million T cells. An early release covering roughly 600 HLA-typed donors comprised roughly 300 gigabases of sequencing data and tens of millions of unique TCR sequences. Among the approximately 400 genotyped donors, around 79% belonged to the genetic ancestry cluster associated with self-reported Caucasian donors. The aim of the study was to test whether cataloging public T cell receptors could identify signatures of past pathogen exposure. The T cell repertoires of 700 or so subjects were profiled by immunosequencing and related to cytomegalovirus serostatus. Along with the roughly 700-subject first cohort, a separate validation cohort of over a hundred different subjects was used. To predict cytomegalovirus infection status, the study combined high-throughput TCR immunosequencing, statistical association of individual TCRs with disease status, and machine learning. A later analysis re-examined previously published TCR beta repertoires from over 500 donors and added high-resolution HLA genotyping to investigate patterns of TCR occurrence. In the later analysis, no new phenotypic data were used to find candidate immune exposures; instead, reliance was placed on TCR beta sequences and their occurrence across donors. In an earlier analysis of more than 550 of the donors, high-throughput TCR beta sequencing was used to judge whether each TCR beta V gene segment behaved as functional or pseudogenic. Donor age, sex, ethnicity and CMV serostatus were compiled alongside the repertoire data. A later genetic analysis used genome-wide SNP genotypes for about 55% of the 666 donors, treating that subset as a discovery cohort. All discovery cohort repertoires had been generated using a single sequencing platform. Both class I and class II loci were covered by HLA typing, at four-digit resolution. Typing coverage differed by locus: A, B, C, DRB1 and DQB1 were typed in roughly 620-630 donors, DQA1 in approximately 520, DPA1 in nearly 610, and DPB1 in roughly 450. Four or five DR-DQ haplotypes were handled as single units for association and clustering, since linkage in the cohort was strong. Among 398 genotyped donors of the cohort, an average of approximately 240,000 unique TCR beta nucleotide sequences were sequenced per donor, about a sixth of them non-productive.

Libraries came from the immunoSEQ multiplex PCR assay. The multiplex PCR relied on a mix of 60 forward primers for TCR Vbeta segments and 13 reverse primers for TCR Jbeta segments. Amplification of the CDR3 region of rearranged TCR beta genes was performed with a multiplex PCR assay on genomic DNA. Amplified TCR beta libraries were sequenced as 87-base-pair reads on the Illumina HiSeq System. Concerning the study's data processing: A later analysis tallied around 87 million unique TCR beta chains across the roughly 610 repertoires, and around 10 million of those chains were shared by two or more donors. A nearest-neighbor algorithm error-corrected the raw reads and collapsed the reads into unique sequences, merging closely related sequences to remove PCR and sequencing errors. CDR3 sequences were aligned to IMGT reference sequences to assign V, D and J gene segments. For a sequence to be retained, at least a six-nucleotide match to both a V gene segment and a J gene segment was required. A rearrangement counted as productive if the CDR3 had no stop codons and remained in frame with V and J, and every other rearrangement counted as non-productive. CDR3 was defined according to IMGT convention as the region running from the second conserved V-encoded cysteine to the conserved J-encoded phenylalanine. Sequences without an unambiguous match to a single V gene segment were excluded from the earlier analysis of 587 of the donors. In an earlier analysis of 450 to 700 of the donors, V segments were called functional above 56.7% productive rearrangements and were called segregating when the between-donor standard deviation exceeded 5%. To diagnose cytomegalovirus status from the catalog of TCR beta chain sequences, a statistical classification framework was built. In a later analysis, V and J genes were assigned by comparing TCR nucleotide sequences against IMGT/GENE-DB human TR gene sequences. The TCRdist pipeline was used in a later analysis to assign CDR3 sequences and most-parsimonious VDJ recombination scenarios. A later analysis defined each TCR beta chain by its CDR3 amino acid sequence plus V-gene family, and excluded reads lacking a unique V-gene family. As a way to deal with suspected cross-contamination and a sequencing artifact, a later analysis dropped nearly 600 nucleotide sequences that were highly shared and had low generation probability. For each public chain, a later analysis derived a clonal expansion index from normalized ranks of inferred template counts within each repertoire. In a later analysis, generation probabilities were computed using a VDJ recombination model fitted to out-of-frame rearrangements, and the results were checked against IGoR. In a later analysis, hypergeometric tests were used to score TCR-TCR, TCR-HLA and TCR-CMV co-occurrence, with a repertoire-size bias correction applied to TCR pairs. False discovery rates were estimated in a later analysis by permuting HLA or CMV assignments 20 times. A later analysis grouped co-occurring TCRs with DBSCAN, adding TCRdist sequence similarity when clustering within HLA-allele-positive subsets. Co-occurrence clustering excluded repertoires with fewer than 30,000 or more than 120,000 public chains, plus five with anomalous nucleotide sharing. TCRdb re-hosts the immuneACCESS table, in-frame sequences only. Its copies lack some clones; in the studies checked, an unresolved V gene accounts for under half of them, and the cause for the rest is not known. That table is the source of V, J and clone size, and D and trimming were worked out from the DNA. This sample lists fewer than 200,000 clones; around 78% were detected once. The leading ten clones occupy 0.7% to 0.8% of the sample.

General conclusions and limits of the study: Assigning TCR associations to individual alleles was difficult when HLA alleles, especially DR and DQ, strongly co-occurred. In a later analysis, most CMV-associated TCR beta chains were found to appear HLA-restricted, with HLA associations seemingly driven largely by CMV exposure. The study gave a list of over 150 TCR beta chains associated with cytomegalovirus. For the cohort, immune exposure information was limited to CMV serostatus. A later genetic analysis reported fewer N-insertions in productive TCRs among donors in an Asian-associated ancestry cluster than the roughly 700-donor mean. Because counts were too low, seventeen rarely observed V segments, including chromosome 9 orphons, were excluded from the earlier analysis of roughly 580 of the donors. A further reported finding was that TCR beta sequences accurately predicted the HLA-A and HLA-B alleles for most subjects in the first cohort. A few of the identified cytomegalovirus-associated TCR beta chains were confirmed in vitro to be specific for cytomegalovirus antigens. At a false discovery rate of 0.05, a later analysis linked approximately 18,000 TCR beta sequences to specific HLA alleles. According to a later analysis, TCR association rates differed among HLA loci, with DRB1 alleles showing the most associated TCRs and HLA-C alleles showing the fewest. It was suggested by the authors that the approach could potentially be generalized to other disease states and immunological phenotypes. Only TCR beta chains were sequenced in this cohort, and the absence of alpha or paired-chain data limited detectable features. Some IMGT-functional V segments, including TRBV6-2 and TRBV6-3, could not be distinguished by the 87-base-pair reads and were therefore excluded. Most TCR sequences were seen in very few donors, while some public TCRs were found in many individuals. Because some donors lacked HLA typing at each locus, the association tests relied only on the typed subset. A group of highly shared sequence variants was considered likely to be a technical artifact of the sequencing pipeline. Linkage disequilibrium might explain the correlated functional status among segregating V segments, but an unknown experimental factor could not be excluded. Roughly uniform sequencing depth across donors was assumed in presence/absence analyses, although this assumption may not hold. In a later analysis, several top co-occurrence clusters were reported to appear linked to parvovirus B19, influenza, CMV and Epstein-Barr virus. In an earlier analysis of around 600 of the donors, most TCR beta V segments were observed in productive rearrangements about 90% or about 30% of the time, broadly matching IMGT annotations. The classifier was reported to diagnose cytomegalovirus status with high specificity and sensitivity in both the original and validation cohorts. A later genetic analysis associated a missense DCLRE1C variant with V-gene and J-gene trimming of TCR beta chains, and an independent cohort replicated the association. In a later analysis, HLA-associated TCR beta chains were found to be more clonally expanded and to have lower generation probabilities than equally common non-associated chains.

The clonotype was recovered from a female donor in good health and CMV-seronegative. The sample taken for sequencing was PBMCs. The rearrangement joined TRBV6-5 to TRBJ2-2; a tentative D call is TRBD1 (6 bases match). The DNA sequence follows: TGTGCCAGCACCCCTAGGGGGTGGGGCACCGGGGAGCTGTTTTTT. Its translation reads: CASTPRGWGTGELFF.